The 27 T cell receptor beta chains reported below all come from one sample, sequenced in a study of PD-1 blockade in classical Hodgkin lymphoma. All patients relapsed after autologous stem cell transplantation, and brentuximab vedotin exposure varied. Using immunoSEQ multiplex PCR, the repertoire was profiled, and TCRdb retains in-frame clones only, with some absent. Altogether 4,000 to 4,500 clones are present, just under 80% being singletons, with the ten largest covering roughly 38%. Sequenced material: peripheral blood mononuclear cells (PBMCs), taken at baseline. The source of these receptors is a human donor with classical Hodgkin lymphoma.

The V gene is TRBV5-4, the J gene TRBJ2-7, with D uncertain. The CDR3 loop spans 13 amino acids. Germline V gene lookup returns CDR1 SGHNT and CDR2 YYREEE (reference sequence). Trimming left V 1 base short and J 2 bases short, with 7 bases between. CDR3 DNA sequence: TGTGCCAGCAGCTTGATGCAAACCTACGAGCAGTACTTC. Translating it yields CASSLMQTYEQYF.

The table lists this clone with a count of one. The chain uses TRBV7-9 and TRBJ2-1; D might be TRBD1 (5 bases). Germline CDR1 reads SEHNR; CDR2 reads FQNEAQ (reference sequence). Trimming removed 5 bases at V and 0 bases at J, with 14 bases between. The CDR3 is 16 amino acids. The CDR3 DNA reads as TGTGCCAGCAGCGAACTTCAGGGAAGCTCCTACAATGAGCAGTTCTTC. Translating gives CASSELQGSSYNEQFF. Using reference TRBV7-9 and TRBJ2-1 for the parts outside the CDR3, the full variable domain is DTGVSQNPRHKITKRGQNVTFRCDPISEHNRLYWYRQTLGQGPEFLTYFQNEAQLEKSRLLSDRFSAERPKGSFSTLEIQRTEQGDSAMYLCASSELQGSSYNEQFFGPGTRLTVL.

This chain uses TRBV19 with TRBJ1-5, with 8 bases lining up with TRBD1. The trim removed 7 bases at V and 5 bases at J, leaving 4 bases unmatched. Germline CDR1 reads LNHDA; CDR2 reads SQIVND (reference sequence). This CDR3 is 13 amino acids long. CDR3 in amino acids: CASTPGGDQPQHF. The DNA of the CDR3 is TGTGCCAGTACTCCAGGGGGCGATCAGCCCCAGCATTTT.

This clone was seen a few times. The chain carries TRBV28 and TRBJ2-2, with 8 nucleotides matching TRBD1. The V and J ends lost 8 bases and 5 bases, in that order; junction bases with no gene match: 13. The CDR3 loop spans 16 amino acids. Germline CDR1 is MDHEN and CDR2 is SYDVKM. In DNA form, the CDR3 reads TGTGCCAGCCGATTTTACGAGGACAGGGCGACCGGGGAGCTGTTTTTT. Translated, it gives CASRFYEDRATGELFF.

V is TRBV11-2 and J is TRBJ1-1; weak D call: TRBD1 (5 bases). Trimming shortened V by 3 bases and J by 0 bases, and 8 bases separated the two germline ends. CDR3 length: 14 residues. Germline-derived CDR1 and CDR2 are SGHAT and FQNNGV. CDR3 sequence reads: CASSLGGLNTEAFF. CDR3 coding DNA: TGTGCCAGCAGCTTGGGGGGTTTGAACACTGAAGCTTTCTTT.

This chain links TRBV25-1 with TRBJ2-1, with 9 nucleotides matching TRBD2. This CDR3 spans 18 amino acids. The V and J ends lost 4 bases and 6 bases, in that order; junction bases with no gene match: 16. Per the germline V gene, CDR1 is MGHDK and CDR2 is SYGVNS. The CDR3 loop reads CASSAQGVGTSFSNEQFF. The DNA of the CDR3 is TGTGCCAGCAGTGCCCAGGGGGTCGGGACTAGCTTCTCCAATGAGCAGTTCTTC.

The sample holds a few counts of this clone. The V call is TRBV28, the J call TRBJ2-2; a weak D match, TRBD1 (5 bases). CDR1 is MDHEN and CDR2 is SYDVKM in the germline V gene. The CDR3 sequence is 15 residues long. V dropped 6 bases and J dropped 1 base, with 12 bases sitting between them. The CDR3 region is CASRPTDQNTGELFF. For the CDR3, the DNA is TGTGCCAGCAGACCGACAGATCAGAACACCGGGGAGCTGTTTTTT.

The chain combines TRBV28 with TRBJ2-1, with a weak D call TRBD1 (5 bases). The CDR3 is 15 residues long. CDR1 and CDR2 from the germline V gene are MDHEN and SYDVKM. Trimming took 2 bases from V and 8 from J, leaving 16 bases between them. This chain's CDR3 is CASSLRSGQVDEQFF. DNA of the CDR3: TGTGCCAGCAGTTTAAGATCAGGGCAAGTTGATGAGCAGTTCTTC. Complete variable domain (other parts from reference TRBV28 and TRBJ2-1): DVKVTQSSRYLVKRTGEKVFLECVQDMDHENMFWYRQDPGLGLRLIYFSYDVKMKEKGDIPEGYSVSREKKERFSLILESASTNQTSMYLCASSLRSGQVDEQFFGPGTRLTVL.

The chain has TRBV7-9 and TRBJ2-1, with D possibly TRBD2 on 7 matching bases. The CDR3 is 15 residues long. The V end was cut by 0 bases, the J end by 5 bases, with 11 bases between. The germline V gene has CDR1 SEHNR and CDR2 FQNEAQ (reference sequence). CDR3 region: CASSLAGGPNNEQFF. The CDR3 nucleotides read TGTGCCAGCAGCTTAGCCGGGGGGCCCAACAATGAGCAGTTCTTC.

J is TRBJ2-5 and V is TRBV6-9, with TRBD1 matching 10 bases. Per the germline V gene, CDR1 is MNHGY and CDR2 is SVAAGI. The ends lost 6 bases at V and 2 bases at J; junction bases unmatched: 6. The CDR3 contains 15 residues. CDR3 residues: CASRQGQGGQETQYF. The CDR3, as DNA: TGTGCCAGCAGGCAAGGACAGGGGGGACAAGAGACCCAGTACTTC.

The chain joins TRBV14 to TRBJ1-4; D is uncertain. This CDR3 is built from 13 residues. Per the germline V gene, CDR1 is SGHDN and CDR2 is FVKESK. Trimming shortened V by 1 base and J by 5 bases, and 5 bases separated the two germline ends. This chain's CDR3 is CASSQGPNEKLFF. The CDR3, as DNA: TGTGCCAGCAGCCAAGGGCCGAATGAAAAACTGTTTTTT.

This clone was observed once. The chain has TRBV28 and TRBJ1-5, with D possibly TRBD1 on 6 matching bases. Germline CDR1 reads MDHEN; CDR2 reads SYDVKM. The V end lost 6 bases, the J end lost 5 bases, and 23 bases lay between the germline ends. The CDR3 runs 17 residues. In DNA form, the CDR3 reads TGTGCCAGCAGCGGTACAGGGATGTTTTTGATCGATCAGCCCCAGCATTTT. Protein product: CASSGTGMFLIDQPQHF.

This clone has only a few counts. The chain combines TRBV7-3 with TRBJ1-2, with 8 bases aligning to TRBD1. The CDR3 contains 15 residues. The germline CDR1 and CDR2 sequences are SGHTA and FQGTGA. V lost 2 bases and J lost 4; bases outside the gene matches: 6. CDR3 region: CASSLDGTGLYGYTF. CDR3 sequence (DNA): TGTGCCAGCAGCTTAGATGGGACAGGCCTCTATGGCTACACCTTC.

With regard to this clone: Other nucleotide sequences in the sample specify the same CDR3. The V gene is TRBV5-4, the J gene TRBJ2-7; 10 positions match TRBD1. The CDR3 has 15 residues. Per germline, CDR1 SGHNT and CDR2 YYREEE (reference sequence). V shed 3 bases and J 4 bases; nucleotides not matched to a gene: 7. The CDR3 sequence is CASSSPGQGIYEQYF. The CDR3 coding sequence is TGTGCCAGCAGCTCGCCGGGACAGGGGATATACGAGCAGTACTTC.

V gene TRBV12-2 combines with J gene TRBJ1-4. TRBV12-2 represents a pseudogene. There are 15 residues in the CDR3. The CDR3 DNA follows: TGTGCAAGTCGCTTAGATTCGACAACTAATGAAAAACTGTTTTTT. Its translation is CASRLDSTTNEKLFF.

The chain combines TRBV29-1 with TRBJ2-2; perhaps TRBD1 as D (5 bases). The V end was cut by 5 bases, the J end by 6 bases, with 10 bases between. CDR3 size: 12 residues. From germline, CDR1 is SQVTM and CDR2 ANQGSEA. The CDR3 sequence: CSVSAGPGELFF. The CDR3 bases are TGCAGCGTTTCTGCAGGGCCCGGGGAGCTGTTTTTT.

This clone has more than one count but fewer than ten. The chain is built from TRBV5-4 and TRBJ2-5, with 10 bases matching TRBD1. The CDR3 spans 16 residues. From germline, CDR1 is SGHNT and CDR2 YYREEE (reference sequence). V lost 4 bases and J lost 2; bases outside the gene matches: 8. The CDR3 sequence is CASSPRTGGFQETQYF. The CDR3 DNA reads as TGTGCCAGCAGCCCTAGGACAGGGGGTTTTCAAGAGACCCAGTACTTC.

J is TRBJ2-5 and V is TRBV28; the match to TRBD1 covers 7 bases. Germline CDR1 reads MDHEN; CDR2 reads SYDVKM. This CDR3 comprises 16 residues. J lost 0 bases, V lost 6 bases, and 10 bases had no gene match. This chain's CDR3 is CASSDLDGQDQETQYF. CDR3 nucleotides: TGTGCCAGCAGCGATCTGGATGGACAGGACCAAGAGACCCAGTACTTC.

DNA of the CDR3: TGTGCCAGCAGTTTAGAGGGGCAGCTTAATGAAAAACTGTTTTTT. Translated: CASSLEGQLNEKLFF. The chain carries TRBV28 and TRBJ1-4; tentative D call: TRBD1 (5 bases). Trimming shortened V by 2 bases and J by 4 bases, and 11 bases separated the two germline ends. The CDR3 sequence is 15 residues long. Germline CDR1 and CDR2: MDHEN and SYDVKM.

This clone was seen just once. The chain's CDR3 is CASSFTGTGANVLTF. The CDR3 region has the DNA TGTGCCAGCAGCTTTACAGGGACTGGGGCCAACGTCCTGACTTTC. The V and J genes are TRBV7-2 and TRBJ2-6, with a possible D match to TRBD1 (6 bases). Between the trimmed V and J ends, which lost 3 bases and 2 bases, there was a span of 8 bases. Germline CDR1 and CDR2: SGHTA and FQGNSA. This CDR3 is built from 15 residues.

The chain has TRBV2 and TRBJ2-3; 13 bases align to TRBD2. Germline V gives CDR1 SNHLY, CDR2 FYNNEI. Trimming at V came to 6 bases and at J to 2 bases, leaving 5 bases not matched to a gene. The CDR3 spans 16 residues. CDR3 bases: TGTGCCAGCAGGACTAGCGGGGGGCGGAACACAGATACGCAGTATTTT. Amino acid sequence: CASRTSGGRNTDTQYF. Based on the CDR3 plus reference TRBV2 and TRBJ2-3, the full variable domain is EPEVTQTPSHQVTQMGQEVILRCVPISNHLYFYWYRQILGQKVEFLVSFYNNEISEKSEIFDDQFSVERPDGSNFTLKIRSTKLEDSAMYFCASRTSGGRNTDTQYFGPGTRLTVL.

The chain links TRBV7-9 to TRBJ1-1, with TRBD1 identical over 8 bases. From germline, CDR1 is SEHNR and CDR2 FQNEAQ (reference sequence). Losses at the gene ends were 5 bases for V and 5 bases for J; bases not matched to a gene: 13. The CDR3 extends over 16 amino acids. The CDR3 coding sequence is TGTGCCAGCAGCACACCTCCAGGGGGCCAAGCGACTGAAGCTTTCTTT. It specifies CASSTPPGGQATEAFF.

The table lists this clone with a count of one. V usage is TRBV4-3 and J usage is TRBJ2-3, with 15 bases that match TRBD2. The CDR3 is 18 residues long. V dropped 0 bases and J dropped 9; count of bases not matched to a gene: 10. CDR1 is LGHNA, CDR2 YSLEER, per germline. CDR3: CASSQERTSGGATGTQYF. Here the CDR3 DNA reads TGCGCCAGCAGCCAAGAAAGGACTAGCGGGGGGGCGACCGGGACGCAGTATTTT.

The gene calls are TRBV19 and TRBJ2-1; D is perhaps TRBD1 (6 bases). Germline CDR1 is LNHDA and CDR2 is SQIVND (reference sequence). This CDR3 is built from 15 residues. V gave up 6 bases and J gave up 6 bases, with 18 bases separating them. CDR3 coding DNA: TGTGCCAGTAGGGAGTTAGACAGGTTGGGCAATGAGCAGTTCTTC. This codes for CASRELDRLGNEQFF.

The J gene is TRBJ2-7, the V gene TRBV9; perhaps D is TRBD1 or TRBD2 (6 bases each). The CDR3 consists of 15 residues. Trimming removed 4 bases from V and 3 bases from J, with 17 bases in between. In germline, CDR1 is SGDLS, CDR2 YYNGEE. CDR3 sequence: CASSPSGAANYEQYF. For the CDR3, the DNA is TGTGCCAGCAGCCCCTCGGGGGCGGCTAACTACGAGCAGTACTTC.

The chain recombines TRBV12-5 with TRBJ2-1; no firm D call. Per the germline V gene, CDR1 is LGHNT and CDR2 is FRNRAP. The length of the CDR3 is 12 residues. V lost 0 bases and J 7 bases, leaving 4 bases between the germline ends. As DNA, the CDR3 is TGTGCTAGTGGTTTGGTAGGGAATGAGCAGTTCTTC. This encodes CASGLVGNEQFF.

This clone showed up just once. This rearrangement joins TRBV6-5 to TRBJ1-4; D might be TRBD1 (5 bases). Germline values: CDR1 MNHEY, CDR2 SVGAGI. Trimming removed 2 bases at V and 7 bases at J, with 11 bases between. This CDR3 comprises 14 residues. The CDR3 DNA is TGTGCCAGCAGTTACGACAGTTTAGGTGAAAAACTGTTTTTT. Translated: CASSYDSLGEKLFF.